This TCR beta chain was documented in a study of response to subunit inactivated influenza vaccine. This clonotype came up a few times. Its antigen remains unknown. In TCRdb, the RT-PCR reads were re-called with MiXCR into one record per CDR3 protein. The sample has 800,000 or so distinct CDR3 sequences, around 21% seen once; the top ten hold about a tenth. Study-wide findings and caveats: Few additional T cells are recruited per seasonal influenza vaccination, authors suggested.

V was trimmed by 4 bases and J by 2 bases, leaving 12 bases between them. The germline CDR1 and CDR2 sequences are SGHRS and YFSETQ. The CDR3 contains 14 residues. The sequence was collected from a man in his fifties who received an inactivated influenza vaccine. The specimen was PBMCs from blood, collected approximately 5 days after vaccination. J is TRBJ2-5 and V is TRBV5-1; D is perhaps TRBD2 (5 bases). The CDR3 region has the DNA TGCGCCAGCAGCAACGGGATGCTGCAAGAGACCCAGTACTTC. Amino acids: CASSNGMLQETQYF. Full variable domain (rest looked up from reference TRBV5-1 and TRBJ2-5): KAGVTQTPRYLIKTRGQQVTLSCSPISGHRSVSWYQQTPGQGLQFLFEYFSETQRNKGNFPGRFSGRQFSNSRSEMNVSTLELGDSALYLCASSNGMLQETQYFGPGTRLLVL.